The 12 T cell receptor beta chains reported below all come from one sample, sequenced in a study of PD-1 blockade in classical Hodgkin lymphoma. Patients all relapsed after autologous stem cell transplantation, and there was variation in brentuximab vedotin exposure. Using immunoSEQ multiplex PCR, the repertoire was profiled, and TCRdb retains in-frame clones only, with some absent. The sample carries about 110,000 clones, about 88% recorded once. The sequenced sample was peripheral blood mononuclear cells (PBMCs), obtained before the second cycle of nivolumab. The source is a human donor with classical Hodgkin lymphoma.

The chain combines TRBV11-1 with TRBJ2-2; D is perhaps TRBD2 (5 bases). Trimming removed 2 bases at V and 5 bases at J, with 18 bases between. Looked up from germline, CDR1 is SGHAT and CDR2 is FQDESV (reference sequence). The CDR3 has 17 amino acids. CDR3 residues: CASSLYLRWEKTGELFF. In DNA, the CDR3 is TGTGCCAGCAGCTTATACTTGAGATGGGAGAAAACCGGGGAGCTGTTTTTT.

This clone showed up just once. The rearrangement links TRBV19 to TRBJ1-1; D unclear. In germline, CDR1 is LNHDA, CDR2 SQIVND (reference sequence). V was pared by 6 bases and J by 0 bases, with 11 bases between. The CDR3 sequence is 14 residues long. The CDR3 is CASRADGMNTEAFF. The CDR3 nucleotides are TGTGCCAGTAGGGCCGACGGGATGAACACTGAAGCTTTCTTT. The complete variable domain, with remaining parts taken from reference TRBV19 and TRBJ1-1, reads DGGITQSPKYLFRKEGQNVTLSCEQNLNHDAMYWYRQDPGQGLRLIYYSQIVNDFQKGDIAEGYSVSREKKESFPLTVTSAQKNPTAFYLCASRADGMNTEAFFGQGTRLTVV.

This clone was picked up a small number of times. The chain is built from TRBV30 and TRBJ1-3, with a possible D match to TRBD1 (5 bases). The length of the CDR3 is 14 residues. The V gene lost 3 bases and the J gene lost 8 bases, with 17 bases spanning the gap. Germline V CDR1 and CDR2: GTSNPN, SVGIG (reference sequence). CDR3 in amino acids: CAWRGDFVFDTIYF. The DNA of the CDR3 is TGTGCCTGGAGGGGGGACTTCGTATTTGACACCATATATTTT. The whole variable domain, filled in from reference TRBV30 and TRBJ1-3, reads SQTIHQWPATLVQPVGSPLSLECTVEGTSNPNLYWYRQAAGRGLQLLFYSVGIGQISSEVPQNLSASRPQDRQFILSSKKLLLSDSGFYLCAWRGDFVFDTIYFGEGSWLTVV.

CDR3 sequence (DNA): TGTGCCAGTAGTATAGATGGGCAGGCGAGCACCGGGGAGCTGTTTTTT. Its protein product is CASSIDGQASTGELFF. The V and J genes are TRBV19 and TRBJ2-2; D unresolved. The V and J ends lost 0 bases and 4 bases respectively, with 12 bases between them. The CDR3 extends over 16 amino acids. The germline V gene encodes CDR1 LNHDA and CDR2 SQIVND (reference sequence).

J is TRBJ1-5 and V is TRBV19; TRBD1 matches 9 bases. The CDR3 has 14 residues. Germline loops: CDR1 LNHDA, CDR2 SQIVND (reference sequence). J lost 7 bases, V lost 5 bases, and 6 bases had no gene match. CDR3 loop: CASSPRTGEQPQHF. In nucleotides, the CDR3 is TGTGCCAGTAGTCCCCGGACAGGGGAGCAGCCCCAGCATTTT.

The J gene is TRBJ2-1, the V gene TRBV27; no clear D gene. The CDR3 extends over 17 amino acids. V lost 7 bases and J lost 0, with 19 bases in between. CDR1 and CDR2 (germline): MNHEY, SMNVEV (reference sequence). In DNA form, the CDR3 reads TGTGCCAGCACGGGTCTAGGGTTTGCGAGCTCCTACAATGAGCAGTTCTTC. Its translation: CASTGLGFASSYNEQFF.

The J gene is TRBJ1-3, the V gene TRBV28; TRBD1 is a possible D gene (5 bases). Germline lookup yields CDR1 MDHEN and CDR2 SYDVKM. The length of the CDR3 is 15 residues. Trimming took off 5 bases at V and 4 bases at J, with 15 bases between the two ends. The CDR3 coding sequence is TGTGCCAGCAGTACAACGGGGGAGGGAGGAAACACCATATATTTT. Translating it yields CASSTTGEGGNTIYF.

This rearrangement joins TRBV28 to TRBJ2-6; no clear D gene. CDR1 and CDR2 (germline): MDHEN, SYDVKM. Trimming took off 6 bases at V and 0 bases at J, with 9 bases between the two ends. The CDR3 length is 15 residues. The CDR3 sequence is CASSEVNSGANVLTF. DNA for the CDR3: TGTGCCAGCAGCGAAGTTAACTCTGGGGCCAACGTCCTGACTTTC.

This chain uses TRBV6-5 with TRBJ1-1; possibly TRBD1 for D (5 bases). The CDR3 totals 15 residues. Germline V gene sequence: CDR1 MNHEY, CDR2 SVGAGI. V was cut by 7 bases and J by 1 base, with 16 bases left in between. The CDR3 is CASITAGPPNTEAFF. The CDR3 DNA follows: TGTGCCAGCATCACAGCGGGGCCCCCGAACACTGAAGCTTTCTTT.

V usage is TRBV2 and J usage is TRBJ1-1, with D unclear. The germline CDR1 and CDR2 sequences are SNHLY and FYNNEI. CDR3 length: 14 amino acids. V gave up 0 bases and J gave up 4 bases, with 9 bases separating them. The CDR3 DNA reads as TGTGCCAGCAGTGAAGCACAGAGAATCACTGAAGCTTTCTTT. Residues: CASSEAQRITEAFF.

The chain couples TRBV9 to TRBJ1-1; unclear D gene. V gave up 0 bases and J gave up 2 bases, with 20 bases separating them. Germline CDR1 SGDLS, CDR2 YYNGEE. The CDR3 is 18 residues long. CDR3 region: CASSVATVKIEDNTEAFF. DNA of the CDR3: TGTGCCAGCAGCGTAGCTACGGTGAAGATTGAGGATAACACTGAAGCTTTCTTT.

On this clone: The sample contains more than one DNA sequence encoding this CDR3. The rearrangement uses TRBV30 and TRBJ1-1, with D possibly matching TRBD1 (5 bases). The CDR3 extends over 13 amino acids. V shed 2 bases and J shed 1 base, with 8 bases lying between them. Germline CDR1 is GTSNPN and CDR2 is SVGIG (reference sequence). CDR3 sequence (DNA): TGTGCCTGGAGTCCTCAGGGGAACACTGAAGCTTTCTTT. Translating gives CAWSPQGNTEAFF.